This paragraph covers one TCR beta chain sequence. The entry originates in a study of blood T cell repertoires in COVID-19. Sequencing used immunoSEQ multiplex PCR; TCRdb keeps in-frame clones, though not all of them. The data hold fewer than 250,000 clones, with around 85% observed a single time. The V gene lost 0 bases and the J gene lost 8 bases, with 16 bases spanning the gap. Germline V lookup: CDR1 LGHDT, CDR2 YNNKEL (reference sequence). This CDR3 has 15 amino acids. V and J are TRBV3-1 (or the pseudogene TRBV3-2) and TRBJ1-2; D is perhaps TRBD1 (6 bases). This receptor was obtained from a man in his sixties with COVID-19, enrolled during active disease. The sample consisted of peripheral blood. CDR3 nucleotide sequence: TGTGCCAGCAGCCAAGATGGGGGCACTTCGGGAGGCTACACCTTC. Its protein product is CASSQDGGTSGGYTF.